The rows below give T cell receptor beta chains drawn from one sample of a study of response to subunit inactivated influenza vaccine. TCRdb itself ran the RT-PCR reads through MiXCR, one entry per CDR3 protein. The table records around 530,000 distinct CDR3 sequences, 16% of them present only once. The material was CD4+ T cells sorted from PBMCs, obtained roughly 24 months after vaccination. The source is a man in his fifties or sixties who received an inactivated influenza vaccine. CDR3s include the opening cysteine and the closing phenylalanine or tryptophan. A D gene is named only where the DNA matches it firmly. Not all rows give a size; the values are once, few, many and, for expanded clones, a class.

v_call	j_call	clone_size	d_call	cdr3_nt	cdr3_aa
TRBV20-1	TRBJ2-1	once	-	TGCAGTGCTTATACTAGCAACTACAATGAGCAGTTCTTC	CSAYTSNYNEQFF
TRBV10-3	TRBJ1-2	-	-	TGTGCCATCGGGGGGGGGCTCGGCTACACCTTC	CAIGGGLGYTF
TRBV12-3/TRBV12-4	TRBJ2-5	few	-	TGTGCCAGCAGCAGCTACACAGACCGAGAAGAGACCCAGTACTTC	CASSSYTDREETQYF
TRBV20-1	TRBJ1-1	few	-	TGCAGTGCTAGTTGGCCCCTAGGGGTGAACACTGAAGCTTTCTTT	CSASWPLGVNTEAFF
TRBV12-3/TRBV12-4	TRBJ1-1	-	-	TGTGCCAGCAGGGGAGACTACACTGAAGCTTTCTTT	CASRGDYTEAFF
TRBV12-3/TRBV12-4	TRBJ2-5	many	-	TGTGCCAGCAGCCACGGGGGGCGTGAGACCCAGTACTTC	CASSHGGRETQYF
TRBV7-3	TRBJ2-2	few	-	TGTGCCAGCAGCCCAGGGGGAGGAATGGGGAACACCGGGGAGCTGTTTTTT	CASSPGGGMGNTGELFF
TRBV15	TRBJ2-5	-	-	TGTGCCACCAGAGTCCGGGCGGGAATGTTAGAGACCCAGTACTTC	CATRVRAGMLETQYF
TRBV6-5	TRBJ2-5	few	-	TGTGCCAGCAGTTACTCCTGGGCCCAGTTGGAGACCCAGTACTTC	CASSYSWAQLETQYF
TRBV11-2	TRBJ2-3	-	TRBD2	TGTGCCAGCAGCTTAAGTAGCGGGAGGGTGGATACGCAGTATTTT	CASSLSSGRVDTQYF
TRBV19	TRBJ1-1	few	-	TGTGCCAGTAGTATGGGGCGAGGGGGCACTGAAGCTTTCTTT	CASSMGRGGTEAFF
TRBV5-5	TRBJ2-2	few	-	TGTGCCAGCAGCAAACAGGTCACCGGGGAGCTGTTTTTT	CASSKQVTGELFF
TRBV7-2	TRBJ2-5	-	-	TGTGCCAGCAGCTTAATACGCGTCGAGCAAGAGACCCAGTACTTC	CASSLIRVEQETQYF
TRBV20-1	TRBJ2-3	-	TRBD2	TGCAGTGCTGCGAGCGGGGGGGAGGATACGCAGTATTTT	CSAASGGEDTQYF
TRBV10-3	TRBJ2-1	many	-	TGTGCCATCAGTGTTTCGACCCCATCCTACAATGAGCAGTTCTTC	CAISVSTPSYNEQFF
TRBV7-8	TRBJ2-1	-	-	TGTGCCAGCAGCCCTAGCCACAGGGTATCCTACAATGAGCAGTTCTTC	CASSPSHRVSYNEQFF
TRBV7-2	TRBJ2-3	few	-	TGTGCCAGCAGCTCAGGCGGCTACAGAGATACGCAGTATTTT	CASSSGGYRDTQYF
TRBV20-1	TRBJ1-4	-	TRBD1	TGCAGTGCTAGCAGGGGGCGGGTTAATGAAAAACTGTTTTTT	CSASRGRVNEKLFF
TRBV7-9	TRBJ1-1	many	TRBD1	TGTGCCAGCAGCTTAGCGGCACAGGGGACGGCTTTCTTT	CASSLAAQGTAFF